Each of the 30 T cell receptor beta chains below was sequenced from the same sample in a study of blood T cell repertoires in COVID-19. Here immunoSEQ multiplex PCR was the method, and the copy in TCRdb shows in-frame clones only, minus some. Of a few hundred thousand clones detected, under 90% appear once; the ten largest clones hold roughly 2.9%. Material for sequencing was PBMCs or T cells enriched from blood (not recorded which). The source is a woman in her forties or fifties who had been exposed to COVID-19.

J is TRBJ2-7 and V is TRBV7-9, with D perhaps TRBD2 (5 bases). In germline, CDR1 is SEHNR, CDR2 FQNEAQ (reference sequence). V lost 3 bases and J 6 bases, leaving 12 bases between the germline ends. The CDR3 sequence is 13 residues long. The CDR3 DNA is TGTGCCAGCAGCTTCACTGCCGGGATCGAGCAGTACTTC. Translation: CASSFTAGIEQYF.

DNA of the CDR3: TGCGCCAGCAGCTCCGTGACAGGAGACTATGGCTACACCTTC. Its protein product is CASSSVTGDYGYTF. The rearrangement links TRBV5-1 to TRBJ1-2, with D perhaps matching TRBD1 (6 bases). CDR1 SGHRS and CDR2 YFSETQ come from the germline V gene. Trimming took 3 bases from V and 3 from J, leaving 12 bases between them. The CDR3 has 14 amino acids.

The V call is TRBV28, the J call TRBJ1-6; tentatively, D is TRBD1 (6 bases). The ends were cut back, 5 bases at V and 5 bases at J, with 19 bases in the middle. The CDR3 consists of 17 residues. Germline assignment: CDR1 MDHEN and CDR2 SYDVKM. The CDR3 nucleotides read TGTGCCAGCAGTCCCCCACCCGGACAGACCAATAATTCACCCCTCCACTTT. Its protein is CASSPPPGQTNNSPLHF.

This chain joins TRBV6-5 and TRBJ1-2; D gene uncertain. V was pared by 2 bases and J by 8 bases, with 12 bases between. CDR3 size: 13 residues. Germline CDR1 MNHEY, CDR2 SVGAGI. The CDR3 spells CASSYEPLRGYTF. Here the CDR3 DNA reads TGTGCCAGCAGTTACGAGCCCCTCAGGGGCTACACCTTC.

This clone was observed a single time. This rearrangement joins TRBV6-5 to TRBJ2-7; maybe TRBD1 (6 bases). Trimming left V 2 bases short and J 2 bases short, with 16 bases between. CDR1 and CDR2 (germline): MNHEY, SVGAGI. The CDR3 extends over 16 amino acids. DNA for the CDR3: TGTGCCAGCAGTTACAGTAGGAACAGGGCCCCCTACGAGCAGTACTTC. Translating it yields CASSYSRNRAPYEQYF.

The rearrangement links TRBV19 to TRBJ2-7; no definite D call. The germline V and J ends were trimmed by 3 bases and 1 base, with 10 bases remaining between them. The CDR3 is 14 amino acids. CDR1 is LNHDA, CDR2 SQIVND, per germline (reference sequence). The CDR3 loop reads CASSMELQSYEQYF. As DNA, the CDR3 is TGTGCCAGTAGTATGGAGCTGCAGTCCTACGAGCAGTACTTC.

The chain recombines TRBV18 with TRBJ2-1; 7 positions agree with TRBD1. The CDR3 has 14 residues. The junction had 14 bases not matched to a gene; V was cut back by 3 bases and J by 15 bases. Germline values: CDR1 KGHSH, CDR2 LQKENI. Here the CDR3 reads CASSPERGRPLRFF. In DNA form, the CDR3 reads TGTGCCAGCTCACCTGAAAGGGGGCGGCCTCTTCGGTTCTTC. Looking up the rest from reference TRBV18 and TRBJ2-1 gives the full variable domain: NAGVMQNPRHLVRRRGQEARLRCSPMKGHSHVYWYRQLPEEGLKFMVYLQKENIIDESGMPKERFSAEFPKEGPSILRIQQVVRGDSAAYFCASSPERGRPLRFFGPGTRLTVL.

The V and J genes are TRBV7-2 and TRBJ2-1, with 7 bases fitting TRBD2. Germline-derived CDR1 and CDR2 are SGHTA and FQGNSA. CDR3 size: 15 residues. With 3 bases clipped from V and 6 bases from J, the junction kept 8 bases outside the gene matches. The CDR3 nucleotides are TGTGCCAGCAGCTTGGCAGCTAGCGGTCCCAATGAGCAGTTCTTC. It codes for CASSLAASGPNEQFF. The whole variable domain, remainder taken from reference TRBV7-2 and TRBJ2-1, is GAGVSQSPSNKVTEKGKDVELRCDPISGHTALYWYRQSLGQGLEFLIYFQGNSAPDKSGLPSDRFSAERTGGSVSTLTIQRTQQEDSAVYLCASSLAASGPNEQFFGPGTRLTVL.

This clone was counted between two and nine times. CDR3 sequence: CASSDSGTMNTEAFF. In DNA form, the CDR3 reads TGTGCCAGCAGTGACTCCGGGACTATGAACACTGAAGCTTTCTTT. J is TRBJ1-1 and V is TRBV6-4; maybe TRBD1 (5 bases). Germline lookup yields CDR1 MRHNA and CDR2 SNTAGT. The CDR3 covers 15 residues. V was shortened by 0 bases and J by 0 bases, with 8 bases between the two germline ends.

This clone was observed once. V gene TRBV6-1 combines with J gene TRBJ2-7, with D tentatively TRBD1 (5 bases). V was clipped by 1 base and J by 9 bases, with 13 bases between them. Germline V gene lookup returns CDR1 MNHNS and CDR2 SASEGT. This CDR3 comprises 13 residues. The chain's CDR3 is CASSEGQTTTQYF. CDR3 DNA sequence: TGTGCCAGCAGTGAAGGACAGACAACTACGCAGTACTTC.

This chain links TRBV29-1 with TRBJ1-2, with D perhaps matching TRBD1 (5 bases). The CDR3 loop spans 14 amino acids. Between the trimmed V and J ends, which lost 1 base and 4 bases, there was a span of 13 bases. The germline V gene encodes CDR1 SQVTM and CDR2 ANQGSEA. The CDR3 nucleotides read TGCAGCGTTGAAGTGCAGGGTAACCCCTATGGCTACACCTTC. It translates to CSVEVQGNPYGYTF.

The chain has TRBV21-1 and TRBJ2-1; the table names TRBD1, a call not compared with the DNA. TRBV21-1 is a pseudogene segment. This CDR3 contains 17 residues. The CDR3, as DNA: TGTGCCAGCAGCAAAGGGGCAGGGCGAGACTCCTACAATGAGCAGTTCTTC. It codes for CASSKGAGRDSYNEQFF.

The chain joins TRBV15 to TRBJ2-5, with 7 bases lining up with TRBD1. Trimming removed 2 bases from V and 10 bases from J; junction bases left unmatched: 13. Germline V gene sequence: CDR1 LNHNV, CDR2 YYDKDF (reference sequence). This CDR3 is built from 15 residues. For the CDR3, the DNA is TGTGCCACCAGCAGAAAGGGACAGACGCTTGATGTCCAGTACTTC. Protein: CATSRKGQTLDVQYF.

This clone was recorded once. The CDR3 sequence: CASGGSPGHQGKSNYGYTF. DNA for the CDR3: TGTGCTAGTGGTGGATCCCCGGGACACCAAGGGAAAAGTAACTATGGCTACACCTTC. The chain joins TRBV12-5 to TRBJ1-2; D is perhaps TRBD1 (6 bases). The germline CDR1 and CDR2 sequences are LGHNT and FRNRAP. The CDR3 spans 19 residues. Between the trimmed V and J ends, which lost 5 bases and 1 base, there was a span of 26 bases.

The rearrangement uses TRBV6-5 and TRBJ1-2; TRBD1 aligns across 7 bases. With 5 bases clipped from V and 4 bases from J, the junction kept 10 bases outside the gene matches. Germline V gene data show CDR1 as MNHEY and CDR2 as SVGAGI. This CDR3 is built from 15 residues. CDR3 amino acids: CASSPRDSVGYGYTF. The CDR3 nucleotides are TGTGCCAGCAGTCCCCGGGACAGCGTGGGCTATGGCTACACCTTC.

The CDR3: CASSLGTGPTYGYTF. CDR3 in DNA: TGTGCCAGCAGCTTAGGGACAGGCCCAACCTATGGCTACACCTTC. V is TRBV7-2 and J is TRBJ1-2; TRBD1 aligns across 7 bases. The CDR3 consists of 15 residues. Per germline, CDR1 SGHTA and CDR2 FQGNSA. The V gene end was trimmed by 1 base and the J gene end by 4 bases; junction bases not matched to a gene: 6.

For the CDR3, the DNA is TGTGCCAGCAGCAACGAGGGACAGGGGGGAGTAAAACTGTTTTTT. Translation: CASSNEGQGGVKLFF. The chain employs TRBV28 and TRBJ1-4; 11 positions match TRBD1. The CDR3 contains 15 residues. The germline gives CDR1 MDHEN, CDR2 SYDVKM. The V segment lost 6 bases and the J segment 10 bases; nucleotides outside the gene matches: 10. The full variable domain, with the rest looked up from reference TRBV28 and TRBJ1-4, is DVKVTQSSRYLVKRTGEKVFLECVQDMDHENMFWYRQDPGLGLRLIYFSYDVKMKEKGDIPEGYSVSREKKERFSLILESASTNQTSMYLCASSNEGQGGVKLFFGSGTQLSVL.

This clone was detected a few times. This chain connects TRBV7-2 to TRBJ1-1; unclear D gene. CDR1 and CDR2 from the germline V gene are SGHTA and FQGNSA. Trimming pared 1 base from V and 7 bases from J, leaving 10 bases between. This CDR3 region has 13 residues. DNA for the CDR3: TGTGCCAGCAGCTTAGGGGCGCGGGTTGAAGCTTTCTTT. Protein: CASSLGARVEAFF.

This chain links TRBV5-1 with TRBJ2-7; D not certain. CDR1 is SGHRS and CDR2 is YFSETQ in the germline V gene. This CDR3 comprises 14 residues. The V end lost 2 bases, the J end lost 2 bases, and 11 bases lay between the germline ends. CDR3 coding DNA: TGCGCCAGCAGCTTACGGCAGGAAGCCTACGAGCAGTACTTC. Translated: CASSLRQEAYEQYF.

This chain joins TRBV27 and TRBJ1-6, with a tentative D call TRBD1 (5 bases). Germline V gene data show CDR1 as MNHEY and CDR2 as SMNVEV (reference sequence). The CDR3 has 15 amino acids. Trimming stripped 1 base from V and 11 bases from J, with 15 bases between. The CDR3 sequence: CASSLLTGAGTPLHF. In DNA, the CDR3 is TGTGCCAGCAGTTTATTAACCGGCGCAGGGACACCCCTCCACTTT.

The gene calls are TRBV11-2 and TRBJ2-7, with D perhaps matching TRBD2 (5 bases). Per the germline V gene, CDR1 is SGHAT and CDR2 is FQNNGV. This CDR3 is 14 amino acids long. Trimming pared 5 bases from V and 0 bases from J, leaving 11 bases between. The CDR3 loop is CASSASRGSYEQYF. The DNA of the CDR3 is TGTGCCAGCAGCGCCTCACGGGGCTCCTACGAGCAGTACTTC.

V is TRBV28 and J is TRBJ1-1; D possibly corresponds to TRBD1 (6 bases). The CDR3 has 15 residues. The V end lost 8 bases, the J end lost 3 bases, and 19 bases lay between the germline ends. Germline V gives CDR1 MDHEN, CDR2 SYDVKM. CDR3: CASVAPGGAYTEAFF. The CDR3 nucleotides read TGTGCCAGCGTCGCCCCCGGGGGGGCCTACACTGAAGCTTTCTTT.

The V gene is TRBV12-3 or TRBV12-4, the J gene TRBJ1-2; D unresolved. V shed 5 bases and J shed 7 bases, with 14 bases lying between them. This CDR3 spans 13 amino acids. The CDR3 spells CASSPAAGFGYTF. DNA for the CDR3: TGTGCCAGCAGTCCGGCCGCGGGCTTTGGCTACACCTTC.

The chain links TRBV13 to TRBJ2-5, with D possibly being TRBD2 (6 bases). In germline, CDR1 is PRHDT, CDR2 FYEKMQ (reference sequence). Deletions cut 5 bases from V and 5 bases from J, with 15 bases between. This CDR3 has 14 amino acids. CDR3: CASSRPGGEETQYF. CDR3 in DNA: TGTGCCAGCAGCCGGCCCGGCGGGGAGGAGACCCAGTACTTC.

The genes are TRBV28 and TRBJ1-2; D is ambiguous. Germline V CDR1 and CDR2: MDHEN, SYDVKM. The CDR3 spans 15 residues. Trimming cost V 4 bases and J 0 bases, with 12 bases left between them. The CDR3 protein is CASSSTALANYGYTF. The CDR3 DNA reads as TGTGCCAGCAGTTCTACCGCACTAGCTAACTATGGCTACACCTTC.

The genes are TRBV11-3 and TRBJ2-3, with D unclear. CDR1 is SGHNT, CDR2 YENEEA, per germline. This CDR3 spans 13 amino acids. Trimming left V 2 bases short and J 0 bases short, with 3 bases between. CDR3 protein: CASSLTSTDTQYF. The CDR3 DNA reads as TGTGCCAGCAGCTTAACTAGCACAGATACGCAGTATTTT.

The CDR3 DNA follows: TGTGCCAGCTCGGGCCAACCAGGGGTTGGAAACACCATATATTTT. Translation gives CASSGQPGVGNTIYF. The V and J genes are TRBV18 and TRBJ1-3; maybe TRBD1 (6 bases). The CDR3 totals 15 residues. Per germline, CDR1 KGHSH and CDR2 LQKENI. Trimming took 6 bases from V and 3 from J, leaving 15 bases between them.

The chain uses TRBV19 and TRBJ2-7; 8 bases are shared with TRBD1. Looked up from germline, CDR1 is LNHDA and CDR2 is SQIVND (reference sequence). The V gene end was trimmed by 3 bases and the J gene end by 4 bases; junction bases not matched to a gene: 8. This CDR3 contains 15 residues. Written as DNA, the CDR3 is TGTGCCAGTAGTATCGGCGGGACAGGAGCATACGAGCAGTACTTC. It encodes CASSIGGTGAYEQYF.

V is TRBV6-5 and J is TRBJ1-6; D remains unclear. Germline V gene sequence: CDR1 MNHEY, CDR2 SVGAGI. The CDR3 covers 15 residues. Trimming took 5 bases from V and 5 from J, leaving 13 bases between them. Written as DNA, the CDR3 is TGTGCCAGCAGTCTAACCGGGAGAGATAATTCACCCCTCCACTTT. Protein: CASSLTGRDNSPLHF.

The genes are TRBV2 and TRBJ1-2; possible D gene TRBD1, 6 bases. CDR3 length: 13 residues. The V end was cut by 8 bases, the J end by 4 bases, with 14 bases between. Germline V gene sequence: CDR1 SNHLY, CDR2 FYNNEI. CDR3 sequence (DNA): TGTGCCAGCCGCCAGGGGCCAACCTATGGCTACACCTTC. Encoded protein: CASRQGPTYGYTF.